This T cell receptor (beta chain) was identified in a study of blood T cell repertoires in COVID-19. This table comes from immunoSEQ multiplex PCR, and its TCRdb copy is limited to in-frame clones, with some not included. The data contain about 230,000 clones, about 85% of them singletons. The V end lost 8 bases, the J end lost 3 bases, and 22 bases lay between the germline ends. Germline-derived CDR1 and CDR2 are MDHEN and SYDVKM. This CDR3 contains 16 residues. The gene calls are TRBV28 and TRBJ1-1; tentative D call: TRBD1 (6 bases). Sequenced sample: peripheral blood. This sequence was found in a woman of 80 years or more with acute or convalescent COVID-19. In DNA form, the CDR3 reads TGTGCCAGCGCTACCTCGGCGGGGGGCGGGGACACTGAAGCTTTCTTT. This codes for CASATSAGGGDTEAFF.